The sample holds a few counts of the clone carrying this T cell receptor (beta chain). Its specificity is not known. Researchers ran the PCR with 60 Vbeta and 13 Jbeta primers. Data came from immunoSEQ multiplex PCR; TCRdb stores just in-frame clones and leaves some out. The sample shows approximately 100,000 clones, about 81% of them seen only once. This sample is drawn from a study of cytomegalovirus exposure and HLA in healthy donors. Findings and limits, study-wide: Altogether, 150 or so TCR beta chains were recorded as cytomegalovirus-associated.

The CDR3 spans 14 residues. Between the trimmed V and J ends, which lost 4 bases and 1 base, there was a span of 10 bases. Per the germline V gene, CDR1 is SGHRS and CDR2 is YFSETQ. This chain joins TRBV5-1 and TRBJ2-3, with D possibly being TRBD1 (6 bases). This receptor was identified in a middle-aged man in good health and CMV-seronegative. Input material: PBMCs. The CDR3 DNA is TGCGCCAGCAGCGACAGGAAGCGCACAGATACGCAGTATTTT. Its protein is CASSDRKRTDTQYF. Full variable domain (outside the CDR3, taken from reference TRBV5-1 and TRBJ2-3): KAGVTQTPRYLIKTRGQQVTLSCSPISGHRSVSWYQQTPGQGLQFLFEYFSETQRNKGNFPGRFSGRQFSNSRSEMNVSTLELGDSALYLCASSDRKRTDTQYFGPGTRLTVL.